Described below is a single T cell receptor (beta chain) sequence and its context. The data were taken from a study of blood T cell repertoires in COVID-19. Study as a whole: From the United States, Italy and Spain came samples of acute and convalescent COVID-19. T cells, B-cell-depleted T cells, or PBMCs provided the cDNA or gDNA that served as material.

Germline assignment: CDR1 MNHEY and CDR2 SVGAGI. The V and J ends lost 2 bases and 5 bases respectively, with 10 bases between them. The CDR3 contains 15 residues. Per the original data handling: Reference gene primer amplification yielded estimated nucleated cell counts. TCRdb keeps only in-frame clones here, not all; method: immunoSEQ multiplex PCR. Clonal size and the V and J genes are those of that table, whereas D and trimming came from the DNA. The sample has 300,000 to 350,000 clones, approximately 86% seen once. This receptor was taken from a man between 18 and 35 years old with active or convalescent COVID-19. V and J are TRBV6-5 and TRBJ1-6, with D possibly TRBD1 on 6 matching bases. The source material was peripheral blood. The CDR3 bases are TGTGCCAGCAGTTACAGACAGGAACATAATTCACCCCTCCACTTT. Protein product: CASSYRQEHNSPLHF.